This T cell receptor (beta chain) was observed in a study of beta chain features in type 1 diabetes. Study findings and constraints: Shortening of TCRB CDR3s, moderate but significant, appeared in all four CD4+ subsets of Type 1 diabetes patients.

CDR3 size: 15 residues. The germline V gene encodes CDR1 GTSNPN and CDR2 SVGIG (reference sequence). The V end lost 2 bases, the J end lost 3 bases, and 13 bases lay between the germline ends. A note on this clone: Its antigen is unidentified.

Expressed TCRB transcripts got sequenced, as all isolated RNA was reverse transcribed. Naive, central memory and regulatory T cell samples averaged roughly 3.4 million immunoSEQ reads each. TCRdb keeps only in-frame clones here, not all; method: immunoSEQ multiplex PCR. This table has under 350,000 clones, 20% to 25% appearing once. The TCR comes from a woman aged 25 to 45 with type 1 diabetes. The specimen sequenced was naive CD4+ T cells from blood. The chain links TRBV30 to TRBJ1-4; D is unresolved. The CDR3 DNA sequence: TGTGCCTGGAGTTTACCTGACGGAGCTAATGAAAAACTGTTTTTT. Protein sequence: CAWSLPDGANEKLFF.